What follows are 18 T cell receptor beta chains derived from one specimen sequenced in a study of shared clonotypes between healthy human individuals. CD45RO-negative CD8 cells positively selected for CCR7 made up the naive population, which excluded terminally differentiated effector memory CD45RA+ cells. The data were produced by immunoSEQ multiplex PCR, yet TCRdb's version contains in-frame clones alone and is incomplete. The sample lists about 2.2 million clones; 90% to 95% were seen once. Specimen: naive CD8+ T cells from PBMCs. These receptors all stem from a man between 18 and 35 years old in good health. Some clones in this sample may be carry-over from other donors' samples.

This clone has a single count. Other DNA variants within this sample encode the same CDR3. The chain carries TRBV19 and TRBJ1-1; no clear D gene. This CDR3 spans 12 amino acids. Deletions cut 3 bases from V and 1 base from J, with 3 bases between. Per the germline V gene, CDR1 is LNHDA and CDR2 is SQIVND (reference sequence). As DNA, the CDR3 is TGTGCCAGTAGTATTGAGAACACTGAAGCTTTCTTT. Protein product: CASSIENTEAFF.

Here the CDR3 DNA reads TGTGCCAGCCTTGACGGGGGATCCCACCCCCTCTGGGAGCAGTACTTC. It yields the protein CASLDGGSHPLWEQYF. The chain is built from TRBV7-9 and TRBJ2-7, with D possibly matching TRBD2 (6 bases). This CDR3 contains 16 residues. The germline V and J ends were trimmed by 8 bases and 7 bases, with 27 bases remaining between them. Germline values: CDR1 SEHNR, CDR2 FQNEAQ (reference sequence).

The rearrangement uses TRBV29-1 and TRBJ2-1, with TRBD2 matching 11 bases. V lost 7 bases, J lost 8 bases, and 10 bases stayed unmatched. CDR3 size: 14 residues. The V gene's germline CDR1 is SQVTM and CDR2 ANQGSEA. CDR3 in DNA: TGCAGCGCCACTGGGTTAGCGGGAGGGTATGAGCAGTTCTTC. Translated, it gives CSATGLAGGYEQFF.

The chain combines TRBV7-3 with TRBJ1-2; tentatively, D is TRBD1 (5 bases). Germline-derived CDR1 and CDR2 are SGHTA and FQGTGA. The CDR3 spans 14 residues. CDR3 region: CVKPWGRINYGYTF. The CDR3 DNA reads TGTGTCAAGCCCTGGGGCAGGATTAACTATGGCTACACCTTC. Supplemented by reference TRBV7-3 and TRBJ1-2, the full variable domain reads GAGVSQTPSNKVTEKGKYVELRCDPISGHTALYWYRQSLGQGPEFLIYFQGTGAADDSGLPNDRFFAVRPEGSVSTLKIQRTERGDSAVYLCVKPWGRINYGYTFGSGTRLTVV.

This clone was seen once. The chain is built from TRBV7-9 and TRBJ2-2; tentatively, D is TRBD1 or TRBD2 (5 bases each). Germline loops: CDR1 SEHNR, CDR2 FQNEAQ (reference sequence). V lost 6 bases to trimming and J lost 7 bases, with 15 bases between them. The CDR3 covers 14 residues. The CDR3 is CASRSPGAVGELFF. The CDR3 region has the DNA TGTGCCAGCAGGTCGCCCGGGGCGGTCGGGGAGCTGTTTTTT.

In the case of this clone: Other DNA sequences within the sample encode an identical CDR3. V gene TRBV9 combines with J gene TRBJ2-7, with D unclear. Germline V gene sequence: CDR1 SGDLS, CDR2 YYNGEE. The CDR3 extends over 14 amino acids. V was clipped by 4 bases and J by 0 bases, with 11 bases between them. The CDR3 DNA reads TGTGCCAGCAGCCCTGGAGCGAGCTCCTACGAGCAGTACTTC. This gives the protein CASSPGASSYEQYF.

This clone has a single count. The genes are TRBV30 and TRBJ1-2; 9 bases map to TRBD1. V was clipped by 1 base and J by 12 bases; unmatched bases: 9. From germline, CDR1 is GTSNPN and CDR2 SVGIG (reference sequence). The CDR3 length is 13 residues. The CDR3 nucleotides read TGTGCCTGGAGTGCCGGGACAGGGTTAGGCCACACCTTC. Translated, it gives CAWSAGTGLGHTF.

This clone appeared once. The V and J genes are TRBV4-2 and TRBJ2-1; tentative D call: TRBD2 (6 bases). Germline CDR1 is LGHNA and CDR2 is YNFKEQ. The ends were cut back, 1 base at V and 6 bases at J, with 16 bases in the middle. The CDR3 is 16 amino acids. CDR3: CASSQVAWDSTNEQFF. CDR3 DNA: TGTGCCAGCAGCCAAGTCGCTTGGGACTCAACCAATGAGCAGTTCTTC.

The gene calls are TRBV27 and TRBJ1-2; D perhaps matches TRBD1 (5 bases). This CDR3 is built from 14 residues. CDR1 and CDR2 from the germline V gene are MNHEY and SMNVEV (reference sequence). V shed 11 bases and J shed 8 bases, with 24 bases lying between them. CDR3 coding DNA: TGTGCCGCGGGGGAAGGGGTATTTTCTGAGGGCTACACCTTC. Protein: CAAGEGVFSEGYTF.

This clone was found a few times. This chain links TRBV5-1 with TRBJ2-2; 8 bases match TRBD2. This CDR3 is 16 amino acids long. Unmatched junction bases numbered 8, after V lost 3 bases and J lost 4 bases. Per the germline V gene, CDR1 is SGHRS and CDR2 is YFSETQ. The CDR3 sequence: CASSSLAGRGTGELFF. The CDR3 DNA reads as TGCGCCAGCAGCTCGTTAGCGGGGAGAGGCACCGGGGAGCTGTTTTTT.

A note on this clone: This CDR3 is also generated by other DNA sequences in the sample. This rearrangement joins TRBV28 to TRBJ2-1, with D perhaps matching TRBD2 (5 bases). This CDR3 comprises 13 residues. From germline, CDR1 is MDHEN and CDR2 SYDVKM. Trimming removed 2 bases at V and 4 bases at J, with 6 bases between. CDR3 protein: CASSLRGYNEQFF. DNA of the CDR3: TGTGCCAGCAGTTTACGAGGGTACAATGAGCAGTTCTTC.

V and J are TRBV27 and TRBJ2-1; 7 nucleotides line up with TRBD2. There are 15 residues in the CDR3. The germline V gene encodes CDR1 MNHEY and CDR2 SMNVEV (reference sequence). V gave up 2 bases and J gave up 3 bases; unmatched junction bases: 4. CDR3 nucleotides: TGTGCCAGCAGTTTAACGGGAGGATACTACAATGAGCAGTTCTTC. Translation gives CASSLTGGYYNEQFF.

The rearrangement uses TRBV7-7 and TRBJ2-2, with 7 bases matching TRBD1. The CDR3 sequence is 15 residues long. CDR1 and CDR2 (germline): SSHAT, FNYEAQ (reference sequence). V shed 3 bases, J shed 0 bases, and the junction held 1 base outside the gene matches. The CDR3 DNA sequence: TGTGCCAGCAGCTTGGGGACAGCGAACACCGGGGAGCTGTTTTTT. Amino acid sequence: CASSLGTANTGELFF.

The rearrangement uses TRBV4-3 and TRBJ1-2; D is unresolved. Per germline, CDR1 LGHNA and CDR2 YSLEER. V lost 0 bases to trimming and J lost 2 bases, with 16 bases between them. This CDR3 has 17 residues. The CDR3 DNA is TGCGCCAGCAGCCAAGACGTCGAGGAGGGCGGGAACTATGGCTACACCTTC. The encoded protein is CASSQDVEEGGNYGYTF.

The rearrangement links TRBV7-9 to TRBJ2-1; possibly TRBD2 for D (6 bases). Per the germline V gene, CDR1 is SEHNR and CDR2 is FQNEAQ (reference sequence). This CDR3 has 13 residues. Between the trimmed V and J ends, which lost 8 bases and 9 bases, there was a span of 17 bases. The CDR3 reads CASFNGGTIEQFF. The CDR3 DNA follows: TGTGCCAGCTTCAACGGGGGTACGATTGAGCAGTTCTTC. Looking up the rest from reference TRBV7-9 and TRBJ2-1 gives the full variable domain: DTGVSQNPRHKITKRGQNVTFRCDPISEHNRLYWYRQTLGQGPEFLTYFQNEAQLEKSRLLSDRFSAERPKGSFSTLEIQRTEQGDSAMYLCASFNGGTIEQFFGPGTRLTVL.

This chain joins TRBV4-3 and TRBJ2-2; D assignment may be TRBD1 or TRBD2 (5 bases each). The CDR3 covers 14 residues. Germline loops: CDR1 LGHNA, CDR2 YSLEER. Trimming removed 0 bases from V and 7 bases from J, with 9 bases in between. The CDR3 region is CASSQDRGVGELFF. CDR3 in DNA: TGCGCCAGCAGCCAAGACCGAGGGGTCGGGGAGCTGTTTTTT.

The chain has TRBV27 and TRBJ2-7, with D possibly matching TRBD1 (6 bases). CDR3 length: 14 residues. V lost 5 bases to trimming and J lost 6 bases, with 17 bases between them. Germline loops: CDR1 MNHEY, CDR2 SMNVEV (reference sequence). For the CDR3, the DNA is TGTGCCAGCAGTCACCGACAGGTAATCGGCGAGCAGTACTTC. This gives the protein CASSHRQVIGEQYF.

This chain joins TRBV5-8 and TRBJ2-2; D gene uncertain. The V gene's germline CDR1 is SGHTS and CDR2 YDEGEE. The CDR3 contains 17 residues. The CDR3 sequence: CAANKAYNLGGTGELFF. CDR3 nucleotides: TGTGCAGCCAACAAAGCCTATAACCTAGGCGGCACCGGGGAGCTGTTTTTT. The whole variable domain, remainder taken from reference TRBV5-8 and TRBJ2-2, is EAGVTQSPTHLIKTRGQQATLRCSPISGHTSVYWYQQALGLGLQFLLWYDEGEERNRGNFPPRFSGRQFPNYSSELNVNALELEDSALYLCAANKAYNLGGTGELFFGEGSRLTVL.